The 24 T cell receptor beta chains below were found in one sample sequenced in a study of cytomegalovirus exposure and HLA in healthy donors. Researchers ran the PCR with 60 Vbeta and 13 Jbeta primers. Libraries were prepared by immunoSEQ multiplex PCR; TCRdb keeps only in-frame clonotypes and omits some of them. The sample yields fewer than 200,000 clones, less than 80% seen once. Source material: PBMCs. The receptors here all came from a female donor in good health and CMV-seronegative.

This clone showed up just once. J is TRBJ2-1 and V is TRBV27; 10 positions agree with TRBD2. In germline, CDR1 is MNHEY, CDR2 SMNVEV (reference sequence). Trimming cost V 0 bases and J 4 bases; bases outside gene matches: 9. The CDR3 totals 18 residues. The CDR3 DNA follows: TGTGCCAGCAGTTTATCCCGGGGCGGACTAGCGGAGTACAATGAGCAGTTCTTC. Its translation is CASSLSRGGLAEYNEQFF.

J is TRBJ2-2 and V is TRBV2, with 7 nucleotides matching TRBD1. V lost 2 bases, J lost 7 bases, and 13 bases stayed unmatched. There are 17 residues in the CDR3. Germline CDR1 reads SNHLY; CDR2 reads FYNNEI. The CDR3 coding sequence is TGTGCCAGCAGTGAAATTCGTTTGGGAAGGGGGCTCGGGGAGCTGTTTTTT. It is translated as CASSEIRLGRGLGELFF.

This chain links TRBV6-1 with TRBJ2-5; TRBD2 is a possible D gene (6 bases). CDR3 length equals 12 residues. Germline V gives CDR1 MNHNS, CDR2 SASEGT. V dropped 8 bases and J dropped 5 bases, with 12 bases sitting between them. The CDR3 loop reads CASVGLGETQYF. The DNA of the CDR3 is TGTGCCAGCGTGGGACTGGGGGAGACCCAGTACTTC.

The CDR3 loop reads CASSLASGSSTPQYF. CDR3 in DNA: TGTGCCAGCAGCTTAGCGAGCGGGTCCTCAACCCCCCAGTACTTC. The chain carries TRBV7-6 and TRBJ2-5; tentatively, D is TRBD2 (6 bases). Trimming pared 0 bases from V and 9 bases from J, leaving 17 bases between. CDR1 SGHVS and CDR2 FNYEAQ come from the germline V gene. The CDR3 extends over 15 amino acids.

In regard to this clone: The sample contains more than one DNA sequence encoding this CDR3. The chain links TRBV18 to TRBJ1-2; no clear D gene. The CDR3 extends over 12 amino acids. Germline CDR1 is KGHSH and CDR2 is LQKENI. V lost 5 bases, J lost 7 bases, and 11 bases lay in between. CDR3 sequence reads: CASSSAGFGYTF. CDR3 nucleotide sequence: TGTGCCAGCTCAAGTGCGGGGTTTGGCTACACCTTC.

The V gene is TRBV29-1, the J gene TRBJ2-1, with TRBD1 matching over 9 bases. CDR1 SQVTM and CDR2 ANQGSEA come from the germline V gene. The CDR3 contains 13 residues. Trimming took 7 bases from V and 9 from J; bases not matched to a gene: 10. This CDR3 is CSAGQGEFSEQFF. Written as DNA, the CDR3 is TGCAGCGCGGGACAGGGTGAGTTCAGTGAGCAGTTCTTC.

The rearrangement joins TRBV10-3 to TRBJ1-4; 8 bases map to TRBD1. The CDR3 has 14 residues. In germline, CDR1 is ENHRY, CDR2 SYGVKD. Trimming cost V 2 bases and J 7 bases; bases outside gene matches: 3. This CDR3 reads CAISEGQGGEKLFF. The CDR3 DNA reads as TGTGCCATCAGTGAGGGACAGGGAGGTGAAAAACTGTTTTTT.

V usage is TRBV6-5 and J usage is TRBJ1-1; no definite D call. V shed 6 bases and J shed 5 bases, with 16 bases lying between them. This CDR3 spans 14 amino acids. Per the germline V gene, CDR1 is MNHEY and CDR2 is SVGAGI. The DNA of the CDR3 is TGTGCCAGCAGCTTCGGGGTAGGGTTAACTGAAGCTTTCTTT. The encoded protein is CASSFGVGLTEAFF.

The chain combines TRBV20-1 with TRBJ2-7; D remains ambiguous. Trimming removed 6 bases at V and 3 bases at J, with 9 bases between. The CDR3 is 11 amino acids. CDR1 and CDR2 from the germline V gene are DFQATT and SNEGSKA (reference sequence). The CDR3 nucleotides read TGCAGTGCCGATCGGGTCTACGAGCAGTACTTC. This sequence encodes CSADRVYEQYF.

The CDR3 nucleotides read TGTGCCAGCAGCCAAGTAAGGGGGCCGGGCACCGGGGAGCTGTTTTTT. This codes for CASSQVRGPGTGELFF. This rearrangement joins TRBV4-2 to TRBJ2-2; 7 bases are shared with TRBD1. This CDR3 spans 16 amino acids. The V segment lost 1 base and the J segment 4 bases; nucleotides outside the gene matches: 6. In germline, CDR1 is LGHNA, CDR2 YNFKEQ.

The chain has TRBV29-1 and TRBJ2-7; TRBD2 is a possible D gene (5 bases). The CDR3 extends over 12 amino acids. CDR1 is SQVTM, CDR2 ANQGSEA, per germline. The V end was cut by 6 bases, the J end by 0 bases, with 9 bases between. The CDR3 DNA is TGCAGCGTAGCGGAAAACTCCTACGAGCAGTACTTC. Protein sequence: CSVAENSYEQYF.

Regarding this clone: At one boundary the junction diverges from the germline segment, which might be a read error. Other nucleotide sequences from this sample produce the same CDR3. The rearrangement joins TRBV7-7 to TRBJ2-7; 12 bases line up with TRBD2. This CDR3 has 17 residues. Germline CDR1 and CDR2: SSHAT and FNYEAQ (reference sequence). CDR3 nucleotides: TGTGCTAGCAGCGACACGCCGGGACTAGCGGGCTCCTACGAGCAGTACTTC. Its translation: CASSDTPGLAGSYEQYF.

The gene calls are TRBV5-8 and TRBJ1-6, with D possibly matching TRBD1 (5 bases). The CDR3 runs 14 residues. The V gene's germline CDR1 is SGHTS and CDR2 YDEGEE. V dropped 0 bases and J dropped 6 bases, with 7 bases sitting between them. The CDR3 DNA reads TGTGCCAGCAGCTTGGGACAGCCTAATTCACCCCTCCACTTT. This sequence encodes CASSLGQPNSPLHF.

This chain links TRBV27 with TRBJ2-5, with D perhaps matching TRBD2 (6 bases). V lost 5 bases and J lost 9, with 19 bases in between. The CDR3 contains 14 residues. Germline V CDR1 and CDR2: MNHEY, SMNVEV (reference sequence). The CDR3 nucleotides read TGTGCCAGCAGTATAGGACGGGGGTTAGGGGCCCAGTACTTC. It is translated as CASSIGRGLGAQYF.

This sequence joins TRBV5-8 and TRBJ2-2; TRBD2 agrees at 11 bases. Germline V gene data show CDR1 as SGHTS and CDR2 as YDEGEE. Trimming cost V 0 bases and J 2 bases; bases outside gene matches: 3. The CDR3 is made up of 17 amino acids. CDR3 loop: CASSLGGTSGNTGELFF. The CDR3, as DNA: TGTGCCAGCAGCTTGGGAGGGACTAGCGGTAACACCGGGGAGCTGTTTTTT.

Of note for this clone: The germline gene is not matched at one end of the junction; a read error may be the cause. The rearrangement uses TRBV11-3 and TRBJ2-4; a weak D match, TRBD1 (5 bases). CDR1 and CDR2 from the germline V gene are SGHNT and YENEEA. The CDR3 has 13 residues. CDR3 DNA: TGTGCCAGCAGCTCCACGACAGAAAACAGTCAGTACTTC. Translated, it gives CASSSTTENSQYF.

This chain uses TRBV19 with TRBJ2-3; TRBD2 might be the D (6 bases). The V gene's germline CDR1 is LNHDA and CDR2 SQIVND (reference sequence). The V and J ends lost 4 bases and 2 bases respectively, with 16 bases between them. The CDR3 length is 16 residues. CDR3 sequence: CASSTYRDWDTDTQYF. Written as DNA, the CDR3 is TGTGCCAGTAGTACTTACCGGGACTGGGACACAGATACGCAGTATTTT.

The V gene is TRBV5-4, the J gene TRBJ1-1; TRBD1 agrees at 9 bases. The CDR3 is made up of 13 amino acids. After removal of 3 bases from V and 6 bases from J, the junction contained 3 bases not matched to a gene. Germline loops: CDR1 SGHNT, CDR2 YYREEE (reference sequence). The CDR3 coding sequence is TGTGCCAGCAGCTGGGACAGGGCCCCTGAAGCTTTCTTT. Protein: CASSWDRAPEAFF.

The chain carries TRBV7-2 and TRBJ2-7; D may be TRBD1 (6 bases). The CDR3 is made up of 14 amino acids. V was shortened by 1 base and J by 5 bases, with 12 bases between the two germline ends. Germline V gene data show CDR1 as SGHTA and CDR2 as FQGNSA. CDR3 loop: CASSLVQGRNEQYF. CDR3 DNA: TGTGCCAGCAGCTTAGTACAGGGTCGTAACGAGCAGTACTTC.

V and J are TRBV6-5 and TRBJ2-2; TRBD1 might be the D (5 bases). Germline CDR1 reads MNHEY; CDR2 reads SVGAGI. V lost 4 bases and J 0 bases, leaving 12 bases between the germline ends. CDR3 length equals 16 residues. In nucleotides, the CDR3 is TGTGCCAGCAGTTCCTTAGGGGATGCGAACACCGGGGAGCTGTTTTTT. It is translated as CASSSLGDANTGELFF.

The V and J genes are TRBV10-3 and TRBJ2-7; 7 nucleotides agree with TRBD2. This CDR3 has 16 amino acids. The J segment lost 6 bases and the V segment lost 0 bases, leaving 11 bases of the junction unmatched. Per the germline V gene, CDR1 is ENHRY and CDR2 is SYGVKD. CDR3 coding DNA: TGTGCCATCAGTGAGTCTAGGGGCGGTCCGGGGGGCGAGCAGTACTTC. Translated: CAISESRGGPGGEQYF.

The chain recombines TRBV9 with TRBJ1-2; D may be TRBD1 (6 bases). The germline V and J ends were trimmed by 0 bases and 7 bases, with 16 bases remaining between them. CDR1 SGDLS and CDR2 YYNGEE come from the germline V gene. This CDR3 spans 15 amino acids. Here the CDR3 DNA reads TGTGCCAGCAGCGTAGTAAGTCCGGGGGGCGGTGGCTACACCTTC. It yields the protein CASSVVSPGGGGYTF. The entire variable domain, with the rest obtained from reference TRBV9 and TRBJ1-2, is as follows: DSGVTQTPKHLITATGQRVTLRCSPRSGDLSVYWYQQSLDQGLQFLIQYYNGEERAKGNILERFSAQQFPDLHSELNLSSLELGDSALYFCASSVVSPGGGGYTFGSGTRLTVV.

This clone was observed a few times. The V and J genes are TRBV6-1 and TRBJ1-2; D uncertain. Germline CDR1 and CDR2: MNHNS and SASEGT. With 1 base removed from V and 0 bases from J, the gap between germline ends came to 15 bases. The CDR3 contains 17 residues. CDR3 amino acids: CASSEVVGGFTNYGYTF. The DNA of the CDR3 is TGTGCCAGCAGTGAAGTAGTAGGCGGATTTACTAACTATGGCTACACCTTC.

The chain carries TRBV5-1 and TRBJ1-2; 11 nucleotides agree with TRBD1. The CDR3 runs to 17 residues. V lost 5 bases and J lost 2; bases outside the gene matches: 11. Germline values: CDR1 SGHRS, CDR2 YFSETQ. The CDR3 is CASRRSGQGEKNYGYTF. In DNA, the CDR3 is TGCGCCAGCAGAAGATCGGGACAGGGGGAGAAGAACTATGGCTACACCTTC.